These 15 T cell receptor beta chains originate from one sample sequenced in a study of blood T cells in healthy people across ages. It was with a sample-barcoded 5' primer and a J-beta primer mix that a second PCR of about 6 to 11 cycles was run. TCRdb reanalysed the 5' RACE reads using MiXCR and keeps one entry per CDR3 protein. The sample holds about 1.7 million distinct CDR3 sequences, roughly 30% seen once. Sequenced: blood. The receptors originated from a woman aged 30 to 39 in good health.

The chain employs TRBV20-1 and TRBJ1-1, with 7 positions matching TRBD1. Trimming at V came to 3 bases and at J to 6 bases, leaving 10 bases not matched to a gene. The V gene's germline CDR1 is DFQATT and CDR2 SNEGSKA (reference sequence). The CDR3 loop spans 14 amino acids. The CDR3 reads CSARETGFVAEAFF. The CDR3 DNA follows: TGCAGTGCTAGGGAGACAGGGTTTGTCGCTGAAGCTTTCTTT.

V is TRBV20-1 and J is TRBJ2-5; the D gene is possibly TRBD1 (8 bases). With the DNA end fitting TRBJ2-7 better, the J assignment may be wrong. Germline V gene lookup returns CDR1 DFQATT and CDR2 SNEGSKA (reference sequence). CDR3 size: 14 residues. The CDR3 DNA is TGCAGTGCGGGGGGGGACAGGCCTCTCGGCGAGCAGTACTTC. Its translation is CSAGGDRPLGEQYF.

About this clonotype itself: The junction departs from germline at one end; a sequencing error may be responsible. In DNA, the CDR3 is TGCGGTGCTCGACTAGCGGGGAGATACAATGAGCAGTTCTTC. Amino acid sequence: CGARLAGRYNEQFF. The chain recombines TRBV20-1 with TRBJ2-1; TRBD2 matches at 11 bases. This CDR3 is 14 amino acids long. Germline lookup yields CDR1 DFQATT and CDR2 SNEGSKA (reference sequence).

The chain employs TRBV20-1 and TRBJ1-1; TRBD1 agrees at 8 bases. The germline gives CDR1 DFQATT, CDR2 SNEGSKA (reference sequence). The CDR3 has 14 amino acids. The CDR3 DNA reads TGCAGCATTTCAGGGGGCGGTCACAAGGCTGAAGCTTTCTTT. This codes for CSISGGGHKAEAFF.

This clonotype appeared a few times. The genes are TRBV28 and TRBJ2-7, with D possibly TRBD1 on 5 matching bases. The germline V gene encodes CDR1 MDHEN and CDR2 SYDVKM. V was clipped by 7 bases and J by 6 bases, with 19 bases between them. This CDR3 spans 14 amino acids. The CDR3, as DNA: TGTGCCAGCACTCAATGGCAGGGTACGTCCGAGCAGTACTTC. Translated: CASTQWQGTSEQYF.

This clonotype was observed at least ten times. This chain joins TRBV18 and TRBJ2-7, with D possibly being TRBD1 or TRBD2 (5 bases each). The V end was cut by 6 bases, the J end by 4 bases, with 16 bases between. The germline CDR1 and CDR2 sequences are KGHSH and LQKENI. The CDR3 sequence is 14 residues long. CDR3 DNA sequence: TGTGCCAGCTCCGAGGGGTTGAAACGATACGAGCAGTACTTC. Translated: CASSEGLKRYEQYF.

This clonotype occurred many times. This chain connects TRBV20-1 to TRBJ2-5; possible D gene TRBD1, 5 bases. Germline CDR1 is DFQATT and CDR2 is SNEGSKA (reference sequence). The CDR3 totals 13 residues. V lost 4 bases to trimming and J lost 2 bases, with 11 bases between them. This chain's CDR3 is CSATPTEQETQYF. CDR3 DNA sequence: TGCAGTGCTACACCGACAGAGCAAGAGACCCAGTACTTC.

Comment on this clonotype: Its ends do not fully match the called genes, so a read error is possible. The chain uses TRBV4-1 and TRBJ2-7, with D possibly TRBD2 on 7 matching bases. CDR1 MGHRA and CDR2 YSYEKL come from the germline V gene. This CDR3 region has 17 residues. The CDR3 nucleotides read TGCACCAGCAGCCGGGGGCTTGGGGGGGCCACCCGCGACGAGCAGTACTTC. Translated: CTSSRGLGGATRDEQYF.

The gene calls are TRBV20-1 and TRBJ2-7, with TRBD1 as a possible D gene (6 bases). This CDR3 has 16 residues. Germline values: CDR1 DFQATT, CDR2 SNEGSKA (reference sequence). Trimming took 2 bases from V and 1 from J, leaving 18 bases between them. Here the CDR3 reads CSARRWGLASSYEQYF. CDR3 sequence (DNA): TGCAGTGCTAGACGTTGGGGGCTAGCAAGTTCCTACGAGCAGTACTTC.

This clonotype was detected ten times or more. The chain uses TRBV24-1 and TRBJ2-3; D call uncertain. CDR1 is KGHDR, CDR2 SFDVKD, per germline. V shed 4 bases and J shed 0 bases, with 4 bases lying between them. This CDR3 region has 13 residues. The CDR3 sequence is CATSETSTDTQYF. CDR3 DNA sequence: TGTGCCACCAGTGAAACTAGCACAGATACGCAGTATTTT.

This clonotype was observed a single time. The J gene is TRBJ2-3, the V gene TRBV12-3 or TRBV12-4; D call uncertain. CDR3 size: 15 residues. V was shortened by 6 bases and J by 4 bases, with 17 bases between the two germline ends. The DNA of the CDR3 is TGTGCCAGCAGGACGTCCGGTGGGGAAGCAGATACGCAGTATTTT. As protein: CASRTSGGEADTQYF.

This clonotype was detected only a few times. This chain links TRBV16 with TRBJ1-5, with no clear D. V dropped 2 bases and J dropped 0 bases, with 20 bases sitting between them. The germline V gene has CDR1 KGHSY and CDR2 FQNENV. This CDR3 is built from 19 residues. The CDR3 DNA follows: TGTGCCAGCAGCCAAACCCCCGGAAGAAGGGTTTATAGCAATCAGCCCCAGCATTTT. Protein sequence: CASSQTPGRRVYSNQPQHF.

The rearrangement uses TRBV20-1 and TRBJ2-1, with 8 bases fitting TRBD2. This CDR3 is built from 14 residues. V lost 6 bases and J lost 2; bases outside the gene matches: 6. Germline V gene lookup returns CDR1 DFQATT and CDR2 SNEGSKA (reference sequence). The CDR3 DNA follows: TGCAGTGCATTAGCGGGGACCGCCTACAATGAGCAGTTCTTC. Translating gives CSALAGTAYNEQFF.

There are a few counts of this clonotype. One end of the junction is discordant with germline, which a read error may explain. The chain recombines TRBV6-2 or TRBV6-3 with TRBJ1-2; D possibly corresponds to TRBD1 (5 bases). Germline CDR1 reads MNHEY; CDR2 reads SVGEGT. The CDR3 covers 13 residues. The CDR3 spells CTSSPYSGAFYTF. CDR3 nucleotide sequence: TGTACCAGCTCCCCATATAGCGGGGCCTTCTACACCTTC.

This clonotype was observed a few times. Compared with germline, one end of the junction differs, possibly owing to a read error. The rearrangement uses TRBV5-1 and TRBJ2-3; weak D call: TRBD1 (6 bases). This CDR3 region has 16 residues. The germline V gene encodes CDR1 SGHRS and CDR2 YFSETQ. The CDR3 DNA is TGCACCAGCAGCACTTTACAGGGCCGAGGGGTGGATACGCAGTATTTT. It translates to CTSSTLQGRGVDTQYF.